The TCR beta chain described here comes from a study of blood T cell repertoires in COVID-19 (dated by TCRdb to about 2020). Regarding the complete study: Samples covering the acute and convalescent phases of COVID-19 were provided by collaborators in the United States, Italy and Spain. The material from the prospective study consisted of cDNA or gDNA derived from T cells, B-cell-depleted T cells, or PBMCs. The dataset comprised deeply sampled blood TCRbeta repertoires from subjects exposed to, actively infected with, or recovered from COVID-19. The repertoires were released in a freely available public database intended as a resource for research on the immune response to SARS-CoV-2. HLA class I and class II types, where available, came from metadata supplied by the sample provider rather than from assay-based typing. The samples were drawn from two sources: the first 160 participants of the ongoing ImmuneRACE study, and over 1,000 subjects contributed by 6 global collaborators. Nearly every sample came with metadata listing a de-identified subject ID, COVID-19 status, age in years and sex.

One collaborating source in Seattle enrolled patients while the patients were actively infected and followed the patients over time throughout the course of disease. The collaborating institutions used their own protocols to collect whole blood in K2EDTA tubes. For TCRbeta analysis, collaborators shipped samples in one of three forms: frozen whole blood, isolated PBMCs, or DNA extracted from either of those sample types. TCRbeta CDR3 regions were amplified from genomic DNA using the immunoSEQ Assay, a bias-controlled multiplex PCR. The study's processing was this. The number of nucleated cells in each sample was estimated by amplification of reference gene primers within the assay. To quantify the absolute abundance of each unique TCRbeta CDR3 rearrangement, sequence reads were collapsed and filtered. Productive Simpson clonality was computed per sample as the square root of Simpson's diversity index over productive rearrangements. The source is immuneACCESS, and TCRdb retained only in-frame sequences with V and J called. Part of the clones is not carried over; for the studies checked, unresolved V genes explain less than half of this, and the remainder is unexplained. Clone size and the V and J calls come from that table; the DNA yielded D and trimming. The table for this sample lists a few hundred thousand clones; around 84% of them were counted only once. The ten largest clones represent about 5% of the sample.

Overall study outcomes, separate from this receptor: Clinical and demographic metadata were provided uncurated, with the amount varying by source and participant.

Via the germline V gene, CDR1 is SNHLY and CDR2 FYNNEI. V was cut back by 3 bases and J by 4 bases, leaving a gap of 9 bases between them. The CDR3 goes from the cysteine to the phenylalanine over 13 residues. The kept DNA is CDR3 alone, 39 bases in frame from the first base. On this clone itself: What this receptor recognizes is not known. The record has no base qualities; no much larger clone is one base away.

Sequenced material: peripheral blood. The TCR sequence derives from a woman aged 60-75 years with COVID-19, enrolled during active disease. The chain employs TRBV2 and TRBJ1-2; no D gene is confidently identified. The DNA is TGTGCCAGCAGTGAGGCAAGCGGCTATGGCTACACCTTC. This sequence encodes CASSEASGYGYTF. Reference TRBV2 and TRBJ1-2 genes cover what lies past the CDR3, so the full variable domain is EPEVTQTPSHQVTQMGQEVILRCVPISNHLYFYWYRQILGQKVEFLVSFYNNEISEKSEIFDDQFSVERPDGSNFTLKIRSTKLEDSAMYFCASSEASGYGYTFGSGTRLTVV.